What follows is one T cell receptor beta chain and its context. This sample stems from a study of blood T cell repertoires in COVID-19. About the study: The United States, Italy and Spain were the sources of the acute and convalescent COVID-19 samples. The analysed material was cDNA or gDNA that came from T cells, B-cell-depleted T cells, or PBMCs.

Original methodology: Estimated nucleated cell counts came from reference gene primer amplification. TCRdb's table, derived via immunoSEQ multiplex PCR, lists solely in-frame clones and lacks some. The V and J calls and clone size are taken from that table; D and trimming were inferred from the DNA. The sample lists 35,000 to 45,000 clones, about 91% occurring once. With 0 bases removed from V and 9 bases from J, the gap between germline ends came to 15 bases. The V gene's germline CDR1 is SEHNR and CDR2 FQNEAQ (reference sequence). CDR3 length: 15 residues. Input material: peripheral blood. The sequence was obtained from a man aged 45-60 years with active COVID-19. The V and J genes are TRBV7-9 and TRBJ2-1; tentative D call: TRBD2 (6 bases). The CDR3 here is CASSLAKGTLSEQFF. Written as DNA, the CDR3 is TGTGCCAGCAGCTTAGCCAAAGGGACTCTCAGTGAGCAGTTCTTC.